The source of this T cell receptor (beta chain) is a study of blood T cell repertoires in COVID-19. Background on the study: T cells, B-cell-depleted T cells, or PBMCs supplied cDNA or gDNA.

Per the authors' pipeline: The assay estimated nucleated cells by amplifying reference gene primers. Some clones are missing from TCRdb's copy, which holds only in-frame ones; the method was immunoSEQ multiplex PCR. For V, J and clone size, that table is used; D and trimming come from the DNA. The sample has under 300,000 clones; approximately 79% are singletons. In its sample, this clone was seen once. Other DNA variants within this sample encode the same CDR3. V dropped 0 bases and J dropped 7 bases, with 7 bases sitting between them. CDR1 is SGHRS and CDR2 is YFSETQ in the germline V gene. The CDR3 sequence is 12 residues long.

The J gene is TRBJ1-1, the V gene TRBV5-1; D is perhaps TRBD1 (5 bases). The sample taken for sequencing was peripheral blood. This receptor was identified in a woman aged 40-49 years with active or convalescent COVID-19. The CDR3 here is CASSLGQGEAFF. CDR3 bases: TGCGCCAGCAGCTTGGGTCAGGGTGAAGCTTTCTTT.